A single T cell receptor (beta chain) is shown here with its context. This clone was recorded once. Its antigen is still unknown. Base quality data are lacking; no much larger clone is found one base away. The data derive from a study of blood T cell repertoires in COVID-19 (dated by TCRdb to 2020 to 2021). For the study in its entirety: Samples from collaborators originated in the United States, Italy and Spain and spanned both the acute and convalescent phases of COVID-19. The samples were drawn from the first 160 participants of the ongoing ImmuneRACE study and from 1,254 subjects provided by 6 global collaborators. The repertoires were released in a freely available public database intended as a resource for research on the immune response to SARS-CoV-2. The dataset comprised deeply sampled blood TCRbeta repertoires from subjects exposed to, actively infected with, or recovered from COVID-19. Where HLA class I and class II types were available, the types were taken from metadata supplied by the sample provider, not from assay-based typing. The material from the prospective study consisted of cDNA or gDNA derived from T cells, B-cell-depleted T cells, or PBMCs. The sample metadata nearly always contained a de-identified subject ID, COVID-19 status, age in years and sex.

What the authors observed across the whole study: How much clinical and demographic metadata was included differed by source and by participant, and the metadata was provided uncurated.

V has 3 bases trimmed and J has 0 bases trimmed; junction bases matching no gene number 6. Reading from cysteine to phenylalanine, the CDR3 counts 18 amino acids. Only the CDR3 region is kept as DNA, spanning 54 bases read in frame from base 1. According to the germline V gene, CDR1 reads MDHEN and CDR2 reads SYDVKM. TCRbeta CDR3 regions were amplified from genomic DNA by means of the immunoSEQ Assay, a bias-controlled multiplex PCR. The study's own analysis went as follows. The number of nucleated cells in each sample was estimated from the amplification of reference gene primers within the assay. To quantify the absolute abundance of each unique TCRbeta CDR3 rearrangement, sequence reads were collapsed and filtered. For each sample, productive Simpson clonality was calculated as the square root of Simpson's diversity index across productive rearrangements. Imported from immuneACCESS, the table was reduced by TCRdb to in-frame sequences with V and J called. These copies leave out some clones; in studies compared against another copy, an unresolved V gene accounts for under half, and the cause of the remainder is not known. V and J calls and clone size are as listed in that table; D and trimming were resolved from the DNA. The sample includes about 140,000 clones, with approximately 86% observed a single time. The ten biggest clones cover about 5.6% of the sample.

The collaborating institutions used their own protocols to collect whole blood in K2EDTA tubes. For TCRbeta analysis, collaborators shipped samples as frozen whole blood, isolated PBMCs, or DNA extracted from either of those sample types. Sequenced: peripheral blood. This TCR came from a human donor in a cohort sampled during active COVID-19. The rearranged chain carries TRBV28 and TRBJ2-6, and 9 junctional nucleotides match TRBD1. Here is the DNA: TGTGCCAGCAGTTTTTTTGACAGGGGGGGCTCTGGGGCCAACGTCCTGACTTTC. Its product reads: CASSFFDRGGSGANVLTF.